These 6 T cell receptor beta chains share one sample of origin, sequenced in a study of T cells in Graves' hyperthyroidism and ophthalmopathy. RNA transcripts provided the source from which TCR beta CDR3 regions were amplified. The HTBI primer set drove a first-round RT-PCR of the TCR CDR3. TCRdb re-called the multiplex PCR reads through MiXCR, storing one row per CDR3 protein. This table holds about 740,000 distinct CDR3 sequences, around 15% found once. The sequenced material came from blood. The receptors derive from a woman aged 18-29 years with Graves' hyperthyroidism.

The chain couples TRBV28 to TRBJ2-3; D is unresolved. The V gene's germline CDR1 is MDHEN and CDR2 SYDVKM. Trimming took off 2 bases at V and 1 base at J, with 10 bases between the two ends. The CDR3 loop spans 15 amino acids. The CDR3 here is CASSLGALGTDTQYF. As DNA, the CDR3 is TGTGCCAGCAGTTTAGGAGCATTGGGCACAGATACGCAGTATTTT.

The chain recombines TRBV7-9 with TRBJ1-2; possibly TRBD1 for D (6 bases). The CDR3 spans 16 residues. Per the germline V gene, CDR1 is SEHNR and CDR2 is FQNEAQ (reference sequence). V shed 1 base and J shed 2 bases, with 14 bases lying between them. The chain's CDR3 is CASSLDYPQGNYGYTF. Here the CDR3 DNA reads TGTGCCAGCAGCTTAGATTACCCTCAGGGGAACTATGGCTACACCTTC.

The gene calls are TRBV7-9 and TRBJ2-7, with 8 bases matching TRBD1. This CDR3 has 16 amino acids. Unmatched junction bases numbered 9, after V lost 1 base and J lost 4 bases. CDR1 and CDR2 from the germline V gene are SEHNR and FQNEAQ (reference sequence). Here the CDR3 reads CASSLEGYRGTYEQYF. The CDR3 nucleotides read TGTGCCAGCAGCTTAGAGGGTTACAGGGGGACTTACGAGCAGTACTTC.

The table lists this clonotype with many counts. The rearrangement links TRBV7-2 to TRBJ2-3; no clear D. The length of the CDR3 is 14 residues. Trimming stripped 3 bases from V and 5 bases from J, with 12 bases between. Germline-derived CDR1 and CDR2 are SGHTA and FQGNSA. CDR3 in DNA: TGTGCCAGCAGCTTTCCCCCCGTTGTAGATACGCAGTATTTT. It encodes CASSFPPVVDTQYF.

The chain joins TRBV10-3 to TRBJ2-3; a possible D gene is TRBD2 (6 bases). Germline V gene lookup returns CDR1 ENHRY and CDR2 SYGVKD. This CDR3 region has 14 residues. V was cut by 6 bases and J by 6 bases, with 16 bases left in between. The CDR3 loop reads CAISEGTFGDTQYF. The DNA for the CDR3 is TGTGCCATCAGCGAGGGGACTTTTGGGGATACGCAGTATTTT.

On this clonotype: No conserved phenylalanine or tryptophan is present at the end of the CDR3, so a read error is the likely explanation. The rearrangement links TRBV7-8 to TRBJ1-2; tentative D call: TRBD1 (5 bases). Germline CDR1 is SGHVS and CDR2 is FQNEAQ. Trimming shortened V by 5 bases and J by 4 bases, and 20 bases separated the two germline ends. The CDR3 runs 16 residues. The CDR3 DNA sequence: TGTGCCAGCAGCCTAGGCGGGGGGAGGGCCCTCTATGGCTACACCTTA. Protein: CASSLGGGRALYGYTL.